What follows is one TCR beta chain and its context. The antigen is not known. This record comes from a study of T cells in Graves' hyperthyroidism and ophthalmopathy. Broader study findings: Appearing also in blood were most of the thyroid clonotypes expanded above 0.001.

Authors of the study amplified TCR beta CDR3 regions from RNA transcripts. First-round RT-PCR with HTBI primers amplified the TCR CDR3 region. Via MiXCR, TCRdb re-called the multiplex PCR reads, giving one row per CDR3 protein. The sample has 300,000 to 500,000 distinct CDR3 sequences, over 12% seen once. Ophthalmopathy patients had moderate-to-severe active disease, CAS ≥3, NOSPECS ≥4, and disease duration under 3 months. Any patient presenting with uncontrolled infection, other autoimmune disease, pregnancy or lactation was left out. The TCR originated in a man in his fifties with Graves' ophthalmopathy. Sequenced sample: blood.

This CDR3 is CASRYTGVISTDTQYF. The CDR3 region has the DNA TGTGCCAGCAGATACACAGGGGTGATAAGCACAGATACGCAGTATTTT. The rearrangement links TRBV7-9 to TRBJ2-3, with 7 bases matching TRBD1. Looked up from germline, CDR1 is SEHNR and CDR2 is FQNEAQ (reference sequence). J gave up 0 bases and V 6 bases, and 9 bases lay outside the gene matches. The CDR3 is made up of 16 amino acids.